These 5 T cell receptor beta chains were sequenced from one sample in a study of T cells in Graves' hyperthyroidism and ophthalmopathy. Template material for amplifying TCR beta CDR3 regions consisted of RNA transcripts. An initial round of RT-PCR targeting the TCR CDR3 relied on the HTBI primer set. TCRdb reprocessed the multiplex PCR reads with MiXCR, giving one entry per CDR3 protein. The table records approximately 560,000 distinct CDR3 sequences, 15% to 19% of them present only once. The sample taken for sequencing was blood. The origin of the receptors is a woman in her 30s with Graves' hyperthyroidism.

Ten or more counts support this clonotype. The V and J genes are TRBV27 and TRBJ2-7; D might be TRBD2 (6 bases). Germline loops: CDR1 MNHEY, CDR2 SMNVEV (reference sequence). Trimming shortened V by 2 bases and J by 3 bases, and 8 bases separated the two germline ends. This CDR3 is 13 amino acids long. The CDR3 DNA is TGTGCCAGCAGTTTACGGACTAACTACGAGCAGTACTTC. Translating it yields CASSLRTNYEQYF.

The chain combines TRBV12-3 or TRBV12-4 with TRBJ2-7; 7 bases are shared with TRBD1. V lost 7 bases to trimming and J lost 5 bases; unmatched junction nucleotides: 8. CDR3 length equals 13 residues. CDR3 nucleotides: TGTGCCAGCAAACCGGGACAGCTACACGAGCAGTACTTC. Amino acids: CASKPGQLHEQYF.

This chain uses TRBV19 with TRBJ1-1, with D tentatively TRBD1 (5 bases). The CDR3 is made up of 13 amino acids. Germline lookup yields CDR1 LNHDA and CDR2 SQIVND (reference sequence). V was shortened by 5 bases and J by 0 bases, with 7 bases between the two germline ends. The CDR3 bases are TGTGCCAGTAGTTGGGGGATGAACACTGAAGCTTTCTTT. Amino acids: CASSWGMNTEAFF.

This clonotype has ten or more counts. The chain employs TRBV24-1 and TRBJ2-2; weak D call: TRBD1 (6 bases). Per the germline V gene, CDR1 is KGHDR and CDR2 is SFDVKD. This CDR3 is 15 amino acids long. The germline V and J ends were trimmed by 4 bases and 1 base, with 9 bases remaining between them. CDR3 in DNA: TGTGCCACCAGTGAACCGACAGGGAACACCGGGGAGCTGTTTTTT. Its protein is CATSEPTGNTGELFF.

This clonotype was seen repeatedly, ten times or more. V and J are TRBV18 and TRBJ2-7; D might be TRBD1 or TRBD2, each matching 5 bases. The CDR3 has 14 amino acids. Germline V lookup: CDR1 KGHSH, CDR2 LQKENI. Trimming left V 4 bases short and J 0 bases short, with 10 bases between. The CDR3 loop is CASSREGSSYEQYF. The CDR3, as DNA: TGTGCCAGCTCACGAGAGGGGAGCTCCTACGAGCAGTACTTC.